The present T cell receptor beta chain was sequenced within a study of blood T cell repertoires in COVID-19. Study-level information: Samples came from the United States, Italy and Spain, spanning acute and convalescent COVID-19. Sources were T cells, B-cell-depleted T cells, or PBMCs; the material itself was cDNA or gDNA.

The germline CDR1 and CDR2 sequences are MNHNS and SASEGT. The CDR3 consists of 12 residues. This clone was detected only a few times. At one boundary the junction diverges from the germline segment, which might be a read error. Other nucleotide sequences in the sample specify the same CDR3. Libraries were prepared by immunoSEQ multiplex PCR; TCRdb keeps only in-frame clonotypes and omits some of them. The sample has 150,000 or so clones, roughly 77% seen once. Sequencing was carried out using peripheral blood. The TCR sequence derives from a woman in her seventies with COVID-19, enrolled during active disease. The rearrangement joins TRBV6-1 to TRBJ1-2; unclear D gene. CDR3 residues: CASSEGSYGYTF. The CDR3 DNA is TGTGCCAGCAGCGAAGGGAGCTATGGCTACACCTTC.